This T cell receptor beta chain is drawn from a study of immune evolution from preneoplasia to lung adenocarcinoma. Across the whole study: HLA loss of heterozygosity: roughly 6.4% AIS, about 15% MIA, about 30% ADC, none AAH.

Findings and caveats of the study: Normal lung had highest clonality; later lesions appeared denser, more diverse. Normal lung had the highest top T cell clone frequencies.

About this clone itself: Antigen: not known.

Generated by immunoSEQ multiplex PCR, the TCRdb table keeps only in-frame clones and is missing some. The table lists tens of thousands of clones, around three quarters of them singletons. Patient tissue came from resections in Japan or China, 2014–2017. This sequence originates from a person in their sixties or seventies with lung adenocarcinoma. Sequencing was performed on FFPE invasive lung adenocarcinoma tissue.

The CDR3 DNA is TGTGCCAGCTCACCATTTAACGGGACGAGCACAGATACGCAGTATTTT. Translating gives CASSPFNGTSTDTQYF. The chain uses TRBV18 and TRBJ2-3; D could derive from TRBD1 or TRBD2 (5 bases each). The CDR3 extends over 16 amino acids. V was pared by 2 bases and J by 0 bases, with 12 bases between. Per the germline V gene, CDR1 is KGHSH and CDR2 is LQKENI.